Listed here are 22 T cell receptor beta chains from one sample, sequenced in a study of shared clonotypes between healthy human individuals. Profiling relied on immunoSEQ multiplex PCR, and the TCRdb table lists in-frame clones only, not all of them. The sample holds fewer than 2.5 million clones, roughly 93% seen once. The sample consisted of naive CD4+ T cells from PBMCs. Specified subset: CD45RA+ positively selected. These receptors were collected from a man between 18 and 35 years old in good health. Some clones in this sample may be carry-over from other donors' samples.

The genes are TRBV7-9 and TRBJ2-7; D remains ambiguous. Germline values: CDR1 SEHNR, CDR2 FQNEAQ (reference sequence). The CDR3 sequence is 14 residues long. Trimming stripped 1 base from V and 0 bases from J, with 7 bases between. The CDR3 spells CASSLEVLSYEQYF. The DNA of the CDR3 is TGTGCCAGCAGCTTAGAAGTGCTCTCCTACGAGCAGTACTTC. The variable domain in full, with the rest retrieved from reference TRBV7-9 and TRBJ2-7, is DTGVSQNPRHKITKRGQNVTFRCDPISEHNRLYWYRQTLGQGPEFLTYFQNEAQLEKSRLLSDRFSAERPKGSFSTLEIQRTEQGDSAMYLCASSLEVLSYEQYFGPGTRLTVT.

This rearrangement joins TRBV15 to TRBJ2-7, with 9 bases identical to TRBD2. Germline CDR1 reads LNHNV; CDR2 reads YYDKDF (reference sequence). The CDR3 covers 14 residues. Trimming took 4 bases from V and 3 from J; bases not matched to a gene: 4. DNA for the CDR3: TGTGCCACCAGCATAAGCGGGAGGTTCTACGAGCAGTACTTC. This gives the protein CATSISGRFYEQYF.

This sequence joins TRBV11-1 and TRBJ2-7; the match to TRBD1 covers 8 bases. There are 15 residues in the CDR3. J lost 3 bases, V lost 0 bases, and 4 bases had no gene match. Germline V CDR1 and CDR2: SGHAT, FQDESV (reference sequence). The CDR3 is CASSLAGQVGYEQYF. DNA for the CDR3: TGTGCCAGCAGCTTAGCGGGACAGGTGGGCTACGAGCAGTACTTC.

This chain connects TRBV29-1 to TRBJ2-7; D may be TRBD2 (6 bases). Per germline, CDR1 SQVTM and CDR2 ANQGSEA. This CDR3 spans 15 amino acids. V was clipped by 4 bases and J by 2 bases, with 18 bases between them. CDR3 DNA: TGCAGCGTTGCCCCGGGTCTAGCGCTTGCCTACGAGCAGTACTTC. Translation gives CSVAPGLALAYEQYF.

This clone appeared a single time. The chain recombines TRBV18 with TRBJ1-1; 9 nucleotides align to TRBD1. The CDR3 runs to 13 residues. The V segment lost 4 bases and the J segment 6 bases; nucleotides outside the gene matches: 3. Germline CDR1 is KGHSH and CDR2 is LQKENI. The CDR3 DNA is TGTGCCAGCTCACGGGACAGGGCACCTGAAGCTTTCTTT. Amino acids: CASSRDRAPEAFF.

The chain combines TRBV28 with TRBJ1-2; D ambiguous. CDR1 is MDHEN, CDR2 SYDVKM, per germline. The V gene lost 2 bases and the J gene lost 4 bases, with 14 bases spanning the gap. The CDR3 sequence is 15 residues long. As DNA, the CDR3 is TGTGCCAGCAGTTTAAGGCCATCGCCGCTCTATGGCTACACCTTC. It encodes CASSLRPSPLYGYTF.

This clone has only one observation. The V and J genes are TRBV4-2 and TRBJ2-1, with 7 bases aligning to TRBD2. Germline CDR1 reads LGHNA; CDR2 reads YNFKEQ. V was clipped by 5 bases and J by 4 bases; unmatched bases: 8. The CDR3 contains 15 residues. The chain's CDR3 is CASSVGGPLYNEQFF. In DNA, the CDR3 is TGTGCCAGCAGCGTGGGAGGGCCTTTATACAATGAGCAGTTCTTC.

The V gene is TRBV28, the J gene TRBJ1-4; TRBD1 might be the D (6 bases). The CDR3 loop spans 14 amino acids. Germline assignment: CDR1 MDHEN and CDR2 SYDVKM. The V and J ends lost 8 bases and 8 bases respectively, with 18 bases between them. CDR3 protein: CASWGLNRAEKLFF. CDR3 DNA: TGTGCCAGCTGGGGCCTCAACAGGGCCGAAAAACTGTTTTTT.

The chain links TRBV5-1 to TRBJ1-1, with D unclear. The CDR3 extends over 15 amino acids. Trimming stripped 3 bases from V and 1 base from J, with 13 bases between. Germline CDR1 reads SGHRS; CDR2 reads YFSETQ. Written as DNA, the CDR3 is TGCGCCAGCAGCTGGAACAGTGGGGAGAACACTGAAGCTTTCTTT. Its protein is CASSWNSGENTEAFF.

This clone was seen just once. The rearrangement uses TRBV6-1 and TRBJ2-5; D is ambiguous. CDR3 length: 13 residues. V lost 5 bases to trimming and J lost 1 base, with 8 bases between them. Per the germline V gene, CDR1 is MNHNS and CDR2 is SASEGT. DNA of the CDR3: TGTGCCAGCAGTCTAACAGTCCAAGAGACCCAGTACTTC. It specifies CASSLTVQETQYF.

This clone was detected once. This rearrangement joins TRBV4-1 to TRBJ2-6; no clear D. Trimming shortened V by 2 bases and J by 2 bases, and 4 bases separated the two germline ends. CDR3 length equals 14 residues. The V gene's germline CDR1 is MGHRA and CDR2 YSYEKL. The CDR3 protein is CASSQPTGANVLTF. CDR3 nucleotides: TGCGCCAGCAGCCAACCGACTGGGGCCAACGTCCTGACTTTC.

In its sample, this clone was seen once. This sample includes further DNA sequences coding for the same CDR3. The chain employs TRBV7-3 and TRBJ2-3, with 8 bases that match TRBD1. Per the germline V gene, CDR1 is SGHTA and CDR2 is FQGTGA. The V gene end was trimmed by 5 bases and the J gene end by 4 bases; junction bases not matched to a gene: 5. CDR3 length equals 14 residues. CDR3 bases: TGTGCCAGCAGCCCCGGACAGGGCCCAGATACGCAGTATTTT. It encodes CASSPGQGPDTQYF.

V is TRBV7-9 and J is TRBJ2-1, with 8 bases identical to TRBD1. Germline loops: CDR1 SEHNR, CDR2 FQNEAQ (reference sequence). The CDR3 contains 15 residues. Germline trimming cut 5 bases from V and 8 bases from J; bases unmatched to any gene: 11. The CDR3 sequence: CASSQDRGGGDEQFF. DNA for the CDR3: TGTGCCAGCAGCCAAGACAGGGGTGGGGGCGATGAGCAGTTCTTC.

In DNA form, the CDR3 reads TGTGCCAGCAGCCCCGGGGGGACTAGCGGTAAGGGGGAGACCCAGTACTTC. This gives the protein CASSPGGTSGKGETQYF. The gene calls are TRBV5-4 and TRBJ2-5; 11 bases fit TRBD2. This CDR3 contains 17 residues. CDR1 and CDR2 from the germline V gene are SGHNT and YYREEE (reference sequence). Losses at the gene ends were 4 bases for V and 5 bases for J; bases not matched to a gene: 13.

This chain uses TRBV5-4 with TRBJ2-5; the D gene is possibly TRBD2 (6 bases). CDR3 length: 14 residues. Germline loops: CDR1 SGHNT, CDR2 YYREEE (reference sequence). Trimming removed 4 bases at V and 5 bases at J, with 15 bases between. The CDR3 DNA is TGTGCCAGCAGCCCTACGGGGGAGTGGGAGACCCAGTACTTC. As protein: CASSPTGEWETQYF.

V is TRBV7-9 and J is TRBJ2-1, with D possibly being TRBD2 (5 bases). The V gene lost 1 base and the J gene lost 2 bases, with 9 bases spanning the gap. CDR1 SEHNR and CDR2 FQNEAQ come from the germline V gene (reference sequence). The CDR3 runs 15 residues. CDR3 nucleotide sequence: TGTGCCAGCAGCTTAGGGGAGTCTGCCTACAATGAGCAGTTCTTC. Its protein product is CASSLGESAYNEQFF.

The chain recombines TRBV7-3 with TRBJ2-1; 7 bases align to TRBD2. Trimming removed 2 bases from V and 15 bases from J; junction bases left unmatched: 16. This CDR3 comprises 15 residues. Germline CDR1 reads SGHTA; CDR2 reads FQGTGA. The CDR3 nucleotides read TGTGCCAGCAGCTTAGAGGGAGGGCGTCAAGGGCGGTGGTTCTTC. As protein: CASSLEGGRQGRWFF.

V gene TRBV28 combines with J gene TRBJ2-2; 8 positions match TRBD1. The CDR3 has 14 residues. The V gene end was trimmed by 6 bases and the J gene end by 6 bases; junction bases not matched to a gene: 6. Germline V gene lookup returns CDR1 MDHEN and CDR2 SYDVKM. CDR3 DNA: TGTGCCAGCAGCTCAGGGGGCGCTTCCGGGGAGCTGTTTTTT. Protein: CASSSGGASGELFF.

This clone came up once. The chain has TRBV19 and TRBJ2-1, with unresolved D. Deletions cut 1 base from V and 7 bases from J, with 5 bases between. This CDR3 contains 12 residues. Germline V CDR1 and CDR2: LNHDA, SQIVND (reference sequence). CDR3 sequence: CASSIGWNEQFF. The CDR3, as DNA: TGTGCCAGTAGTATAGGGTGGAATGAGCAGTTCTTC.

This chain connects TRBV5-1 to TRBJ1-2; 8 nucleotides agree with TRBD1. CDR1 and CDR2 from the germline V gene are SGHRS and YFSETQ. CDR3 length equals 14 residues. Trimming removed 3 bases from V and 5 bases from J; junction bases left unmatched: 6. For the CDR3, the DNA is TGCGCCAGCAGCTCCGGACAGGGTTATTATGGCTACACCTTC. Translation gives CASSSGQGYYGYTF.

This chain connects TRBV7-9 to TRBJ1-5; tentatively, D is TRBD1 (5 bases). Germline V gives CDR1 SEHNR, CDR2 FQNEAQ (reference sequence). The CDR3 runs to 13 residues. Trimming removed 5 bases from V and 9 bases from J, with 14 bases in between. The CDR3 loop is CASSRDGAGPQHF. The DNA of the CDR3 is TGTGCCAGCAGCCGGGACGGCGCGGGGCCCCAGCATTTT.

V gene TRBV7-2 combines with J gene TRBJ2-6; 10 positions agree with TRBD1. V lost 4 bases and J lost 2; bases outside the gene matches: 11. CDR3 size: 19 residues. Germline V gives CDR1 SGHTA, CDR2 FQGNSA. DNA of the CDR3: TGTGCCAGCAGCTCTTCCGGGACAGGGGTAACTACTGGGGCCAACGTCCTGACTTTC. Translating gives CASSSSGTGVTTGANVLTF. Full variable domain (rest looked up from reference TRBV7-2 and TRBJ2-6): GAGVSQSPSNKVTEKGKDVELRCDPISGHTALYWYRQSLGQGLEFLIYFQGNSAPDKSGLPSDRFSAERTGGSVSTLTIQRTQQEDSAVYLCASSSSGTGVTTGANVLTFGAGSRLTVL.